The entry below gives a single TCR beta chain sequence along with its context. Its cognate antigen is unknown. Trimming removed 5 bases at V and 0 bases at J, with 8 bases between. In germline, CDR1 is MGHRA, CDR2 YSYEKL. The CDR3 totals 13 residues. The PCR contained 60 Vbeta and 13 Jbeta primers. Some clones are missing from TCRdb's copy, which holds only in-frame ones; the method was immunoSEQ multiplex PCR. The table includes 90,000 or so clones, 60% to 80% detected once. These data come from a study of cytomegalovirus exposure and HLA in healthy donors. Findings of the study overall: In an earlier analysis, in 620 or so donors, most V segments appeared productive either ~87% or ~30% of the time. Highly shared variants forming one cluster were likely a sequencing artifact.

Sequencing was performed on PBMCs. This clonotype was obtained from a woman aged 45-65 years in good health and CMV-seropositive. The genes are TRBV4-1 and TRBJ2-7, with a weak D call TRBD2 (5 bases). This CDR3 reads CASSLTTSYEQYF. The DNA of the CDR3 is TGCGCCAGCAGCTTGACTACCTCCTACGAGCAGTACTTC.